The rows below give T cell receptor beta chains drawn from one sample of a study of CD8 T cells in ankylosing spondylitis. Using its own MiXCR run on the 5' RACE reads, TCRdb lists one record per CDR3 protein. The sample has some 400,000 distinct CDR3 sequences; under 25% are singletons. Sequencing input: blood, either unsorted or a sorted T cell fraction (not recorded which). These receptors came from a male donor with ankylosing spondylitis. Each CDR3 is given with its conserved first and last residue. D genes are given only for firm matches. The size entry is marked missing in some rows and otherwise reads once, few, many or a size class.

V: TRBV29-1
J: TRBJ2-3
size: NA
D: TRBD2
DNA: TGCAGCGTTGTGGGGGGACTAGCGCGGAGTCGGGATACGCAGTATTTT
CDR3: CSVVGGLARSRDTQYF

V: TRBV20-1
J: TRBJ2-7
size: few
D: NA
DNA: TGCAGTGCGGGCCACTCCCACGAGCAGTACTTC
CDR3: CSAGHSHEQYF

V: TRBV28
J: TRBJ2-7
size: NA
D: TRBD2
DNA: TGTGCCAGCAGTTTATCGGCTAGCGGGAGGAACGAGCAGTACTTC
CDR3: CASSLSASGRNEQYF

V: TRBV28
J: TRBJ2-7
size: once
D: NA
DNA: TGTGCCAGCAGTTCCCAGGGACGCCGTAGCGAGCAGTACTTC
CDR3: CASSSQGRRSEQYF

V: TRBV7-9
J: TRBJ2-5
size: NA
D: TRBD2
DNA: TGTGCCAGCAGCTTAAGGGCTAGCGGGCAAGAGACCCAGTACTTC
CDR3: CASSLRASGQETQYF

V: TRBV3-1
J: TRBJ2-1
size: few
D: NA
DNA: TGTGCCAGCAGCCAACCGACCAACAATGAGCAGTTCTTC
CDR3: CASSQPTNNEQFF

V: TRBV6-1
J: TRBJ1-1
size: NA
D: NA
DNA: TGTGCCAGCAGTCGCAACAGGTGGAACACTGAAGCTTTCTTT
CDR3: CASSRNRWNTEAFF

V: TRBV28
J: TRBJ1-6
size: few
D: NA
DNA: TGTGCCAGCAGTCTCCTGGGGGGGGATCATTCACCCCTCCACTTT
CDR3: CASSLLGGDHSPLHF

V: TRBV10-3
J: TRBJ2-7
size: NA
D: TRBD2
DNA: TGTGCCATCACCAACAAGGGACTAGCGGGAGGGGCCGCCTACGAGCAGTACTTC
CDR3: CAITNKGLAGGAAYEQYF

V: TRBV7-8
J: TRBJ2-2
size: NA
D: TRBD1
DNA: TGTGCCAGCAGCCCCCAGGGGGAGAACACCGGGGAGCTGTTTTTT
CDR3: CASSPQGENTGELFF

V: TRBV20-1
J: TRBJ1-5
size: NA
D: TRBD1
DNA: TGCAGTGCTGGACAGGGCTATAGCAATCAGCCCCAGCATTTT
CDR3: CSAGQGYSNQPQHF

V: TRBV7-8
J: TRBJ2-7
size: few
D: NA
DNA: TGTGCCAGCAGCCAAAGACAGGGAGGCTACGAGCAGTACTTC
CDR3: CASSQRQGGYEQYF

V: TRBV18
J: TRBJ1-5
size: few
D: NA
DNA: TGTGCCAGCTCACCGGGTAGAGACAATCAGCCCCAGCATTTT
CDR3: CASSPGRDNQPQHF

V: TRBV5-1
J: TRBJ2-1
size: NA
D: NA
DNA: TGCGCCAGCAGCTTGGGACAGCCTCCCCCTAATTTC
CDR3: CASSLGQPPPNF

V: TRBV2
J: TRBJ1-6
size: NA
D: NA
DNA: TGTGCCAGCAGTGAAGGTCCACAGTATAATTCACCCCTCCACTTT
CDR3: CASSEGPQYNSPLHF

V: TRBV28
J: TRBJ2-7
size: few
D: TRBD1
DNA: TGTGCCAGCAGTTCTTCCGGGACAGGGACCTACGAGCAGTACTTC
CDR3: CASSSSGTGTYEQYF